Listed below are T cell receptor beta chains from one sample, sequenced in a study of T cells in Graves' hyperthyroidism and ophthalmopathy. MiXCR, applied by TCRdb to the multiplex PCR reads, yields one record per CDR3 protein. The sample carries about 330,000 distinct CDR3 sequences, roughly 13% recorded once. Sequenced material: blood. The receptors were sampled from a woman aged 40 to 50 with Graves' ophthalmopathy. Both conserved end residues are part of each CDR3. Fields, in order: J gene, V gene, clone size, D gene, CDR3 protein, CDR3 DNA. A D gene is named only where the DNA matches it firmly. Rows may omit the clone size; those that give it use once, few, many or a size class.

j_call: TRBJ2-1
v_call: TRBV7-9
clone_size: few
d_call: TRBD1
cdr3_aa: CASRPGQIIEQFF
cdr3_nt: TGTGCCAGCAGACCGGGACAGATCATTGAGCAGTTCTTC

j_call: TRBJ2-7
v_call: TRBV9
clone_size: many
d_call: NA
cdr3_aa: CASSVGSGSYEQYF
cdr3_nt: TGTGCCAGCAGCGTAGGTAGCGGTTCCTACGAGCAGTACTTC

j_call: TRBJ2-3
v_call: TRBV4-1
clone_size: many
d_call: NA
cdr3_aa: CASSQISTDTQYF
cdr3_nt: TGCGCCAGCAGCCAAATTAGCACAGATACGCAGTATTTT

j_call: TRBJ1-3
v_call: TRBV28
clone_size: many
d_call: NA
cdr3_aa: CASSLRLGGGSGNTIYF
cdr3_nt: TGTGCCAGCAGTTTGCGACTTGGGGGGGGTTCTGGAAACACCATATATTTT

j_call: TRBJ2-5
v_call: TRBV5-6
clone_size: few
d_call: NA
cdr3_aa: CASSPLQVGGETQYF
cdr3_nt: TGTGCCAGCAGCCCTCTTCAGGTTGGAGGGGAGACCCAGTACTTC

j_call: TRBJ1-5
v_call: TRBV20-1
clone_size: many
d_call: NA
cdr3_aa: CSAVGGEGQPQHF
cdr3_nt: TGCAGTGCCGTGGGGGGAGAGGGGCAGCCCCAGCATTTT

j_call: TRBJ1-1
v_call: TRBV12-3/TRBV12-4
clone_size: many
d_call: NA
cdr3_aa: CASSSREVAGENTEAFF
cdr3_nt: TGTGCCAGCAGTTCCCGGGAAGTCGCGGGGGAAAACACTGAAGCTTTCTTT

j_call: TRBJ2-3
v_call: TRBV10-2
clone_size: many
d_call: NA
cdr3_aa: CASRGPETDTQYF
cdr3_nt: TGCGCCAGCAGGGGACCGGAAACAGATACGCAGTATTTT

j_call: TRBJ1-6
v_call: TRBV6-2/TRBV6-3
clone_size: NA
d_call: NA
cdr3_aa: CASSYRRALINSPLHF
cdr3_nt: TGTGCCAGCAGTTACCGACGGGCCTTAATTAATTCACCCCTCCACTTT

j_call: TRBJ2-1
v_call: TRBV7-9
clone_size: many
d_call: TRBD2
cdr3_aa: CASSLGGSYNEQFF
cdr3_nt: TGTGCCAGCAGCTTGGGGGGGTCCTACAATGAGCAGTTCTTC

j_call: TRBJ2-1
v_call: TRBV3-1
clone_size: NA
d_call: TRBD2
cdr3_aa: CASSPTSASGRPYNEQFF
cdr3_nt: TGTGCCAGCAGCCCGACCTCAGCTAGCGGGAGACCATACAATGAGCAGTTCTTC

j_call: TRBJ2-1
v_call: TRBV20-1
clone_size: NA
d_call: TRBD2
cdr3_aa: CSARDYSGSEEQFF
cdr3_nt: TGCAGTGCTAGAGATTATAGCGGGAGTGAAGAGCAGTTCTTC

j_call: TRBJ1-4
v_call: TRBV6-1
clone_size: few
d_call: TRBD1
cdr3_aa: CASWWGTAINEKLFF
cdr3_nt: TGTGCCAGCTGGTGGGGGACAGCCATAAATGAAAAACTGTTTTTT

j_call: TRBJ1-4
v_call: TRBV28
clone_size: many
d_call: NA
cdr3_aa: CASSLMGGATNEKLFF
cdr3_nt: TGTGCCAGCAGTTTAATGGGTGGGGCAACTAATGAAAAACTGTTTTTT

j_call: TRBJ1-2
v_call: TRBV20-1
clone_size: NA
d_call: NA
cdr3_aa: CSAMPDNYGYTF
cdr3_nt: TGCAGTGCTATGCCTGATAACTATGGCTACACCTTC

j_call: TRBJ2-3
v_call: TRBV10-3
clone_size: many
d_call: TRBD2
cdr3_aa: CAISAGLANADTQYF
cdr3_nt: TGTGCCATCAGTGCGGGACTAGCTAACGCAGATACGCAGTATTTT

j_call: TRBJ2-7
v_call: TRBV5-1
clone_size: many
d_call: TRBD2
cdr3_aa: CASSSQTSGRYEQYF
cdr3_nt: TGCGCCAGCAGCTCGCAGACTAGCGGGAGGTACGAGCAGTACTTC

j_call: TRBJ1-2
v_call: TRBV5-6
clone_size: many
d_call: TRBD1
cdr3_aa: CASSSGQGVYGYTF
cdr3_nt: TGTGCCAGCAGCTCCGGACAGGGTGTCTATGGCTACACCTTC

j_call: TRBJ2-4
v_call: TRBV13
clone_size: many
d_call: TRBD2
cdr3_aa: CASSEKLAGVIDIQYF
cdr3_nt: TGTGCCAGCAGCGAAAAGCTAGCGGGAGTCATTGACATTCAGTACTTC

j_call: TRBJ2-7
v_call: TRBV19
clone_size: few
d_call: NA
cdr3_aa: CASSKSGSSYEQYF
cdr3_nt: TGTGCCAGTAGTAAGTCGGGCAGCTCCTACGAGCAGTACTTC

j_call: TRBJ1-1
v_call: TRBV11-2
clone_size: many
d_call: TRBD1
cdr3_aa: CASRGQVNTEAFF
cdr3_nt: TGTGCCAGCAGGGGACAGGTGAACACTGAAGCTTTCTTT

j_call: TRBJ1-2
v_call: TRBV4-1
clone_size: few
d_call: NA
cdr3_aa: CASSQDPRSYGYTF
cdr3_nt: TGCGCCAGCAGCCAAGATCCCAGGTCCTATGGCTACACCTTC